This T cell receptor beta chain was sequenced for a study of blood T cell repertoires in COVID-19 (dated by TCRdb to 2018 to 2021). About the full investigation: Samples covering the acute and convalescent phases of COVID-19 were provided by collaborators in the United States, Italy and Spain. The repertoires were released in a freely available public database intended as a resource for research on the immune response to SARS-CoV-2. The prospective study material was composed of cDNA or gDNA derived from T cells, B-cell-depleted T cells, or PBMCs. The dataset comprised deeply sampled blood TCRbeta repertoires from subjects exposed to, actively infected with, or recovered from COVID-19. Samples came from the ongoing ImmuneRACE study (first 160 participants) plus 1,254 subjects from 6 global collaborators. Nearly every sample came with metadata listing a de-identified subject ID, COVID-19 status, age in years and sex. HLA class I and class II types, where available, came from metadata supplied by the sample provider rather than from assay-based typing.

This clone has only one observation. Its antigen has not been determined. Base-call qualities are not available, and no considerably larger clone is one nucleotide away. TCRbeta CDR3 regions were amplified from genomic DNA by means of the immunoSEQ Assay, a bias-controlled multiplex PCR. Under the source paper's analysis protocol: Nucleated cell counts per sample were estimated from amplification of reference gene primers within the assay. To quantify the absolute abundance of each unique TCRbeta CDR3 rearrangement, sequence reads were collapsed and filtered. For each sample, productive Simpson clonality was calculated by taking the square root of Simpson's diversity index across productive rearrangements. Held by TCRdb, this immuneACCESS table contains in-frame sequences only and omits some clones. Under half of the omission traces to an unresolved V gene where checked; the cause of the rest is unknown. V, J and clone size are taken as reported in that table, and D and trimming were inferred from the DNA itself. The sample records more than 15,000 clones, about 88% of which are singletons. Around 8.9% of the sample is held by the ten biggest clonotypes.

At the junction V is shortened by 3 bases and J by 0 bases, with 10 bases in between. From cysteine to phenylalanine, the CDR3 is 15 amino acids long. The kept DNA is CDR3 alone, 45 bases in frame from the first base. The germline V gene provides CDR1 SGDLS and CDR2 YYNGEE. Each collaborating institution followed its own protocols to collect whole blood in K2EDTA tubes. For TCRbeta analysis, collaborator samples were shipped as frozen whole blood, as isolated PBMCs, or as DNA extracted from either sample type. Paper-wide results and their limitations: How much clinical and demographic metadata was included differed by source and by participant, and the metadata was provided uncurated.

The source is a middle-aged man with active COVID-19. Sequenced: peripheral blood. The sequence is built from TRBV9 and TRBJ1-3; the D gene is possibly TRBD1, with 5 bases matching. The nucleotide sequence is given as TGTGCCAGCAGCGGGGCAGGGATCTCTGGAAACACCATATATTTT. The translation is CASSGAGISGNTIYF.